The 21 T cell receptor beta chains in this list originate from one sample, sequenced in a study of T cell changes during pregnancy in multiple sclerosis. Sequencing was performed with immunoSEQ multiplex PCR; in TCRdb, only in-frame clones are kept and a portion is missing. This sample has about 36,000 clones, with approximately 91% found just once. Sequencing was performed on CD8+ T cells from peripheral blood mononuclear cells, taken in the third trimester of pregnancy. These receptors came from a female donor with multiple sclerosis, enrolled in a pregnancy study.

The chain has TRBV7-6 and TRBJ1-2; D is perhaps TRBD1 (5 bases). The CDR3 runs 15 residues. CDR1 and CDR2 (germline): SGHVS, FNYEAQ. Deletions cut 5 bases from V and 1 base from J, with 14 bases between. CDR3 sequence (DNA): TGTGCCAGCAGCGCGTCCACAGGTTTTAACTATGGCTACACCTTC. Its protein product is CASSASTGFNYGYTF.

This sequence joins TRBV4-1 and TRBJ1-2; D possibly corresponds to TRBD1 (6 bases). The CDR3 is made up of 15 amino acids. Trimming left V 1 base short and J 1 base short, with 10 bases between. The germline V gene encodes CDR1 MGHRA and CDR2 YSYEKL. The DNA of the CDR3 is TGCGCCAGCAGCCAAGGGGGGCAAGATAACTATGGCTACACCTTC. It encodes CASSQGGQDNYGYTF.

The V and J genes are TRBV19 and TRBJ1-2; maybe TRBD1 (5 bases). The CDR3 consists of 15 residues. CDR1 and CDR2 (germline): LNHDA, SQIVND (reference sequence). V lost 9 bases and J 7 bases, leaving 24 bases between the germline ends. The CDR3 loop reads CASDIFQGEKFGYTF. As DNA, the CDR3 is TGTGCCAGCGATATATTTCAGGGTGAGAAATTTGGCTACACCTTC.

The CDR3 sequence: CASSEGHHLSYEQYF. CDR3 sequence (DNA): TGTGCCAGCAGTGAAGGACACCACCTCTCCTACGAGCAGTACTTC. This sequence joins TRBV2 and TRBJ2-7; D unresolved. The V gene's germline CDR1 is SNHLY and CDR2 FYNNEI. The CDR3 runs 15 residues. V was trimmed by 1 base and J by 0 bases, leaving 10 bases between them.

CDR3 protein: CASSQLTGVNTEAFF. The CDR3 DNA follows: TGCGCCAGCAGCCAGCTCACAGGGGTGAACACTGAAGCTTTCTTT. The chain combines TRBV4-1 with TRBJ1-1, with 7 bases that match TRBD1. The CDR3 is 15 residues long. Looked up from germline, CDR1 is MGHRA and CDR2 is YSYEKL. The J segment lost 0 bases and the V segment lost 3 bases, leaving 4 bases of the junction unmatched.

The chain employs TRBV2 and TRBJ2-7; unclear D gene. This CDR3 spans 14 amino acids. Germline-derived CDR1 and CDR2 are SNHLY and FYNNEI. V lost 2 bases and J lost 5, with 13 bases in between. The CDR3 loop is CASSETLVYDEQYF. The CDR3 DNA sequence: TGTGCCAGCAGTGAAACCCTAGTGTATGACGAGCAGTACTTC.

The chain combines TRBV5-6 with TRBJ2-1; TRBD1 matches at 10 bases. CDR1 is SGHDT and CDR2 is YYEEEE in the germline V gene. With V trimmed by 4 bases and J by 5 bases, 3 bases remained unmatched. This CDR3 region has 14 residues. The CDR3 region has the DNA TGTGCCAGCAGCCAGGGACAGGGGAACAATGAGCAGTTCTTC. The encoded protein is CASSQGQGNNEQFF.

This clone was seen only once. The CDR3 loop is CASSWLDLVSGNTIYF. CDR3 bases: TGTGCCAGTAGCTGGTTGGACTTGGTATCCGGAAACACCATATATTTT. The chain employs TRBV19 and TRBJ1-3; D gene uncertain. This CDR3 has 16 residues. V was trimmed by 6 bases and J by 4 bases, leaving 19 bases between them. Germline CDR1 is LNHDA and CDR2 is SQIVND (reference sequence).

This clone has only a few counts. The V and J genes are TRBV2 and TRBJ2-7; D possibly corresponds to TRBD1 (6 bases). Deletions cut 10 bases from V and 2 bases from J, with 12 bases between. Germline CDR1 and CDR2: SNHLY and FYNNEI. The CDR3 extends over 12 amino acids. CDR3 protein: CATLQGAYEQYF. In nucleotides, the CDR3 is TGTGCCACCTTACAGGGTGCCTACGAGCAGTACTTC.

This chain connects TRBV9 to TRBJ2-1; D unresolved. Germline values: CDR1 SGDLS, CDR2 YYNGEE. This CDR3 spans 15 amino acids. V shed 4 bases and J shed 0 bases, with 11 bases lying between them. The chain's CDR3 is CASSYSTSSYNEQFF. The CDR3 nucleotides are TGTGCCAGCAGCTATAGCACCAGCTCCTACAATGAGCAGTTCTTC.

The DNA for the CDR3 is TGTGCCAGCAGCGTTAGCGGGGTACCGAGCTCTGGAAACACCATATATTTT. Amino acid sequence: CASSVSGVPSSGNTIYF. The chain employs TRBV9 and TRBJ1-3; no definite D call. Trimming removed 2 bases from V and 0 bases from J, with 15 bases in between. CDR1 is SGDLS, CDR2 YYNGEE, per germline. The CDR3 length is 17 residues.

The chain combines TRBV9 with TRBJ2-1; no reliable D call. V lost 0 bases to trimming and J lost 0 bases, with 10 bases between them. Germline V gene sequence: CDR1 SGDLS, CDR2 YYNGEE. There are 16 residues in the CDR3. DNA for the CDR3: TGTGCCAGCAGCGTAGCTCATTCTAGCTCCTACAATGAGCAGTTCTTC. It codes for CASSVAHSSSYNEQFF.

The chain links TRBV27 to TRBJ2-3; D might be TRBD1 (6 bases). Per the germline V gene, CDR1 is MNHEY and CDR2 is SMNVEV (reference sequence). The V end was cut by 2 bases, the J end by 1 base, with 10 bases between. CDR3 length equals 15 residues. The CDR3 bases are TGTGCCAGCAGTTTAAGGGGGAGAGGCACAGATACGCAGTATTTT. It is translated as CASSLRGRGTDTQYF.

V usage is TRBV19 and J usage is TRBJ2-2; the D is unclear. Trimming took 3 bases from V and 6 from J, leaving 11 bases between them. Germline V gene lookup returns CDR1 LNHDA and CDR2 SQIVND (reference sequence). The CDR3 is made up of 14 amino acids. CDR3 sequence (DNA): TGTGCCAGTAGTATCGGTGGTGTTTCCGGGGAGCTGTTTTTT. This sequence encodes CASSIGGVSGELFF.

The chain employs TRBV7-2 and TRBJ1-1; the D is unclear. The CDR3 spans 12 residues. Germline CDR1 reads SGHTA; CDR2 reads FQGNSA. V dropped 4 bases and J dropped 6 bases, with 9 bases sitting between them. The CDR3 DNA is TGTGCCAGCAGCTACGGAGCTCCTGAAGCTTTCTTT. Translation: CASSYGAPEAFF.

This clone has more than one count but fewer than ten. The V and J genes are TRBV27 and TRBJ2-7, with a possible D match to TRBD2 (6 bases). Trimming cost V 5 bases and J 5 bases, with 13 bases left between them. The CDR3 runs to 13 residues. Germline V CDR1 and CDR2: MNHEY, SMNVEV (reference sequence). CDR3: CASSPRDPHEQYF. CDR3 DNA sequence: TGTGCCAGCAGTCCGCGGGATCCCCACGAGCAGTACTTC.

The V and J genes are TRBV7-2 and TRBJ2-3; D gene unclear. CDR1 and CDR2 from the germline V gene are SGHTA and FQGNSA. Trimming shortened V by 0 bases and J by 2 bases, and 3 bases separated the two germline ends. This CDR3 is built from 13 residues. The CDR3 DNA reads as TGTGCCAGCAGCTTAGCCCACACAGATACGCAGTATTTT. It yields the protein CASSLAHTDTQYF.

V usage is TRBV2 and J usage is TRBJ1-4, with D unresolved. CDR3 length: 15 residues. Trimming removed 4 bases from V and 6 bases from J, with 15 bases in between. Germline V CDR1 and CDR2: SNHLY, FYNNEI. CDR3 DNA: TGTGCCAGCAGTGGCCCCGGGGATAGGGATGAAAAACTGTTTTTT. Its translation: CASSGPGDRDEKLFF. Filled out from reference TRBV2 and TRBJ1-4, the complete variable domain reads EPEVTQTPSHQVTQMGQEVILRCVPISNHLYFYWYRQILGQKVEFLVSFYNNEISEKSEIFDDQFSVERPDGSNFTLKIRSTKLEDSAMYFCASSGPGDRDEKLFFGSGTQLSVL.

The chain is built from TRBV6-5 and TRBJ2-1, with 11 bases aligning to TRBD2. Trimming at V came to 3 bases and at J to 8 bases, leaving 9 bases not matched to a gene. The CDR3 is made up of 16 amino acids. CDR1 and CDR2 from the germline V gene are MNHEY and SVGAGI. The DNA for the CDR3 is TGTGCCAGCAGTTATTATAGCGGGAGGGCCGGCGATGAGCAGTTCTTC. It specifies CASSYYSGRAGDEQFF.

This chain connects TRBV28 to TRBJ2-2, with 7 bases that match TRBD2. After removal of 1 base from V and 4 bases from J, the junction contained 6 bases not matched to a gene. The germline V gene has CDR1 MDHEN and CDR2 SYDVKM. CDR3 length: 16 amino acids. CDR3 amino acids: CASSLYGRRSTGELFF. The CDR3 nucleotides are TGTGCCAGCAGTTTATACGGGAGGAGGTCCACCGGGGAGCTGTTTTTT.

The rearrangement links TRBV5-8 to TRBJ2-1; 10 nucleotides match TRBD2. CDR1 is SGHTS and CDR2 is YDEGEE in the germline V gene. V shed 2 bases, J shed 3 bases, and the junction held 5 bases outside the gene matches. CDR3 length equals 16 residues. CDR3 bases: TGTGCCAGCAGCTTTTTGGGGACTAGCGTCTACAATGAGCAGTTCTTC. Protein product: CASSFLGTSVYNEQFF.